Listed below are T cell receptor beta chains from one sample, sequenced in a study of T cell responses to AZD1222 COVID-19 vaccine. Assay: immunoSEQ multiplex PCR; the TCRdb copy retains only in-frame clones and omits some. The profile covers about 73,000 clones, with 89% appearing a single time and about a tenth taken by the ten largest. Sequencing was performed on peripheral blood, taken 28 days after the second AZD1222 dose. The receptors here all came from an adult who received the AZD1222 COVID-19 vaccine. Each CDR3 is given with its conserved first and last residue. The D gene is left open where the match is weak. Not every row has a clone size; where given, it reads once, few, many or a size class.

V gene	D gene	J gene	clone size	CDR3 protein
TRBV9	TRBD1	TRBJ1-4	NA	CASSPQPPTGVGEKLFF
TRBV7-2	NA	TRBJ2-5	NA	CASSPSGAQETQYF
TRBV3-1/TRBV3-2	NA	TRBJ2-4	once	CASSQGDLAGKNIQYF
TRBV3-1/TRBV3-2	NA	TRBJ2-1	NA	CASSQVGLGQASSYNEQFF
TRBV19	TRBD1	TRBJ1-6	NA	CASSARDSLSYNSPLHF
TRBV19	NA	TRBJ1-2	once	CASSQHQTGFRNYGYTF
TRBV9	TRBD2	TRBJ2-2	NA	CASSGWGGVNTGELFF
TRBV19	NA	TRBJ2-2	NA	CATRRKYGTGELFF
TRBV4-1	NA	TRBJ1-2	few	CASSQEGRGAHAIF
TRBV7-9	TRBD1	TRBJ1-2	NA	CASSAYVGQGSHYGYTF
TRBV18	NA	TRBJ1-4	few	CASSPGGRGEKLFF
TRBV10-2	TRBD2	TRBJ2-5	once	CASSLGLAGRETQYF
TRBV27	NA	TRBJ2-2	NA	CASTRSPGGELFF
TRBV5-8	NA	TRBJ1-1	NA	CASSYRYTEAFF
TRBV5-1	TRBD1	TRBJ2-7	NA	CASSWGTGWAYEQYF
TRBV18	TRBD1	TRBJ1-4	once	CASSAGTGGEKLFF
TRBV9	NA	TRBJ2-7	NA	CASSVGAGGSYEQYF
TRBV5-8	NA	TRBJ2-4	NA	CASSPQKNIQYF
TRBV5-6	NA	TRBJ1-1	NA	CASSGRPWGTEAFF
TRBV18	NA	TRBJ2-1	NA	CASSPMPGLGYNEQFF
TRBV27	NA	TRBJ2-3	NA	CASSLAGAGPDTQYF
TRBV5-4	NA	TRBJ1-1	NA	CASSRDENTEAFF
TRBV1	NA	TRBJ1-2	NA	CTSSQFRASCYTF
TRBV15	TRBD1	TRBJ2-4	NA	CATRSGGIDIQYF